The T cell receptor (beta chain) described here comes from a study of identical twins. The CDR3 totals 14 residues. The V and J ends lost 3 bases and 3 bases respectively, with 11 bases between them. Looked up from germline, CDR1 is SNHLY and CDR2 is FYNNEI. This clonotype showed up many times. TCRdb re-derived calls from the 5' RACE reads in MiXCR, one entry per CDR3 protein. Among 700,000 to 950,000 distinct CDR3 sequences listed, roughly an eighth were seen once. These data are also associated with another study on yellow fever vaccine responses in identical twins.

The sequence was obtained from a woman younger than 35 in good health. V and J are TRBV2 and TRBJ1-1, with TRBD1 as a possible D gene (5 bases). Material for sequencing was PBMCs. The DNA of the CDR3 is TGTGCCAGCAGTGACGACGGGGGGGACACTGAAGCTTTCTTT. Translation gives CASSDDGGDTEAFF.